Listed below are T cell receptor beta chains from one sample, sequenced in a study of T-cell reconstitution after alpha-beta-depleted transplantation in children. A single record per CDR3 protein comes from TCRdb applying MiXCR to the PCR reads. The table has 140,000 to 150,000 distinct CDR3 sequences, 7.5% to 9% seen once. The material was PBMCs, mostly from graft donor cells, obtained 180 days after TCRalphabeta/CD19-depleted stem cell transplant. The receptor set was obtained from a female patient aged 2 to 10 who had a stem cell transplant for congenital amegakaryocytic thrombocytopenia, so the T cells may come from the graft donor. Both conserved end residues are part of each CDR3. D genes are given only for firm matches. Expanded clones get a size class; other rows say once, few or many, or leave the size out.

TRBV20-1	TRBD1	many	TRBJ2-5	TGCAGTGCGGAGGACAGGGGGCTCCAAGAGACCCAGTACTTC	CSAEDRGLQETQYF
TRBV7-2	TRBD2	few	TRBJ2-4	TGTGCCAGCAGCTTAATCCCGGTTGCGGGGGAAAACATTCAGTACTTC	CASSLIPVAGENIQYF
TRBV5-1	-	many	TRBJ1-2	TGCGCCAGCAGCTTGGCCACCGGGTTCGGCTATGGCTACACCTTC	CASSLATGFGYGYTF
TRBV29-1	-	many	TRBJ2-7	TGCAGCGTTGAATCCCAGGGTACCTACGAGCAGTACTTC	CSVESQGTYEQYF
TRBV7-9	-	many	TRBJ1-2	TGTGCCAGCAGCTTAGAGTTGTGGACCTTC	CASSLELWTF
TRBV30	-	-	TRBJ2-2	TGTGCCTGGAGTGTACCCGGTAGCTGGAACACCGGGGAGCTGTTTTTT	CAWSVPGSWNTGELFF
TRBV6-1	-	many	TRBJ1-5	TGTGCCAGCAGTGTGTTAGGGCAGGGGATTGCTCAGCCCCAGCATTTT	CASSVLGQGIAQPQHF
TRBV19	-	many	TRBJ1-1	TGTGCCAGTAGTCCGACATGGACTGAAGCTTTCTTT	CASSPTWTEAFF
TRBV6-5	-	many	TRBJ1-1	TGTGCCAGCAGTTCAGAGAACACTGAAGCTTTCTTT	CASSSENTEAFF
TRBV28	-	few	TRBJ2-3	TGTGCCAGCAGTTTACACGACGGCACAGATACGCAGTATTTT	CASSLHDGTDTQYF
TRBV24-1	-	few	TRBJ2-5	TGTGCCACCAGTGACAAGGACGGTTGGGGAAAAGAGACCCAGTACTTC	CATSDKDGWGKETQYF
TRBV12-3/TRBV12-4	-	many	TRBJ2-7	TGTGCCAGCAAGAGCAAAACCTACGAGCAGTACTTC	CASKSKTYEQYF
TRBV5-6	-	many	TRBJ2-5	TGTGCCAGCAGCTTGGGGACAAGATGGGAGACCCAGTACTTC	CASSLGTRWETQYF
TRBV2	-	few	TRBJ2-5	TGTGCCAGCAAATCCGGATGGGAGACCCAGTACTTC	CASKSGWETQYF
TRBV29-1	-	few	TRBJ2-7	TGCAGCGTTGGCCGCGGGACAGCGAGGGAGCAGTACTTC	CSVGRGTAREQYF
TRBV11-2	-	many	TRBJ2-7	TGTGCCAGCAGCTTAGATCTAATGAGCTCCTACGAGCAGTACTTC	CASSLDLMSSYEQYF
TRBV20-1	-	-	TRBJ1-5	TGCAGTGCTAGAGATAGCGTGTCCCAGCCCCAGCATTTT	CSARDSVSQPQHF
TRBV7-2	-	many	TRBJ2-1	TGTGCCAGCAGGTTAGCGGTGAGCTCCTACAATGAGCAGTTCTTC	CASRLAVSSYNEQFF
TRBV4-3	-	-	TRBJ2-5	TGCGCCAGCAGCCGCCTCGTGACAGAGACCCAGTACTTC	CASSRLVTETQYF
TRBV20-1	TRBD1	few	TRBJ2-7	TGCAGTGCTACCTCGGGACAGGGGGCTTACGAGCAGTACTTC	CSATSGQGAYEQYF
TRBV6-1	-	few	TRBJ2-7	TGTGCCAGCACCATCGAGGGGGGTCCATACGAGCAGTACTTC	CASTIEGGPYEQYF
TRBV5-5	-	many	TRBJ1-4	TGTGCCAGCAGCCCCTGGCCGGGGAGAGGTGAAAAACTGTTTTTT	CASSPWPGRGEKLFF
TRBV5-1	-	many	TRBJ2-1	TGCGCCAGCAAGCACGGGACTCAATTCAATGAGCAGTTCTTC	CASKHGTQFNEQFF
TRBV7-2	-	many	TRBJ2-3	TGTGCCAGCAGCGTAGAGCGGTCCGGTACGCAGTATTTT	CASSVERSGTQYF
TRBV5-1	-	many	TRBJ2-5	TGCGCCAGCAGCTTGGCCGCAGGCGGAGGGGGGGAGACCCAGTACTTC	CASSLAAGGGGETQYF
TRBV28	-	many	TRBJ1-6	TGTGCCAGCAAAAAACAGGTTTATAATTCACCCCTCCACTTT	CASKKQVYNSPLHF
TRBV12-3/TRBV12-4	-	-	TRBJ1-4	TGTGCCAGCACCCAAAGGAGTAGTAGGGGAAAACTGTTTTTT	CASTQRSSRGKLFF
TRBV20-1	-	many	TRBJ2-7	TGCAGTGCTAGAGTCCAGCCGGGCTACGAGCAGTACTTC	CSARVQPGYEQYF